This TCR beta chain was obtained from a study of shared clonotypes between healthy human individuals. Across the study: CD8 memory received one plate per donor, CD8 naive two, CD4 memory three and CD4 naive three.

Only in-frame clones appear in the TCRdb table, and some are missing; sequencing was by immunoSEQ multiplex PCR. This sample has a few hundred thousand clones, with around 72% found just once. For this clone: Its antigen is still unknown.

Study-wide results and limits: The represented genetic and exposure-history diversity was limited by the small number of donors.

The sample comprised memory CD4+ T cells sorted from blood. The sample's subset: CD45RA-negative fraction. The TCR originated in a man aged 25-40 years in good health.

The chain's CDR3 is CASSSYREGSTDTQYF. Here the CDR3 DNA reads TGTGCCAGCAGTTCCTACAGGGAGGGGAGCACAGATACGCAGTATTTT. The V and J genes are TRBV27 and TRBJ2-3; possibly TRBD2 for D (7 bases). Germline V gene lookup returns CDR1 MNHEY and CDR2 SMNVEV (reference sequence). There are 16 residues in the CDR3. V was shortened by 4 bases and J by 0 bases, with 14 bases between the two germline ends.